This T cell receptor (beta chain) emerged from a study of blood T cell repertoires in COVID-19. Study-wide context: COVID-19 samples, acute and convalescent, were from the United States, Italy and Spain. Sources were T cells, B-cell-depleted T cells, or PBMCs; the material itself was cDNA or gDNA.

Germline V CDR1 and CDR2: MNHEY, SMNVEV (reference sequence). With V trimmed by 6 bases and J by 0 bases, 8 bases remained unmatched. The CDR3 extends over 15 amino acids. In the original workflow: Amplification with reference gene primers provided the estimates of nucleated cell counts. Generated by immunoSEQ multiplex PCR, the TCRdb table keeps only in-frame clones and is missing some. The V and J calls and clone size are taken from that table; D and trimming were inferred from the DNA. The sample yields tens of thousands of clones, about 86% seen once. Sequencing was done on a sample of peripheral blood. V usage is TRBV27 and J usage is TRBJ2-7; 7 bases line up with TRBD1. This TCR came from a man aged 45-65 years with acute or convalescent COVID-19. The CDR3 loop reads CASRRQGAFSYEQYF. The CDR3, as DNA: TGTGCCAGCAGGAGACAGGGAGCCTTCTCCTACGAGCAGTACTTC.